The rows below give T cell receptor beta chains drawn from one sample of a study of control samples from healthy donors and cancer patients. The method was immunoSEQ multiplex PCR; TCRdb's version includes in-frame clones alone and lacks a portion of them. This table has approximately 93,000 clones, approximately 91% appearing once. Sequencing used PBMCs. The receptors originated from a woman between 50 and 59 years old with colorectal cancer. CDR3s include the opening cysteine and the closing phenylalanine or tryptophan. The D gene is left open where the match is weak. Not every row has a clone size; where given, it reads once, few, many or a size class.

CDR3 protein,CDR3 DNA,D gene,J gene,clone size,V gene
CASSQEVYGDSYNEQFF,TGCGCCAGCAGCCAAGAGGTATACGGAGACTCCTACAATGAGCAGTTCTTC,NA,TRBJ2-1,NA,TRBV4-3
CASSSRAQATWELFF,TGCGCCAGCAGCTCCCGCGCTCAAGCGACTTGGGAGCTGTTTTTT,NA,TRBJ2-2,NA,TRBV5-1
CASSLTGVTNEKLFF,TGTGCCAGCAGCTTGACAGGCGTAACTAATGAAAAACTGTTTTTT,NA,TRBJ1-4,NA,TRBV5-6
CASSDVRVGVYGYTF,TGTGCCAGCAGTGACGTCAGGGTTGGCGTCTATGGCTACACCTTC,NA,TRBJ1-2,once,TRBV27
CASSVGHYSNQPQHF,TGTGCCAGCAGCGTAGGACATTATAGCAATCAGCCCCAGCATTTT,NA,TRBJ1-5,NA,TRBV5-6
CASRERGVYNEQFF,TGTGCCAGCAGAGAGAGGGGGGTATACAATGAGCAGTTCTTC,NA,TRBJ2-1,NA,TRBV2
CASSRQGGSSSYNEQFF,TGCGCCAGCAGCCGACAGGGGGGGAGTTCGTCGTACAATGAGCAGTTCTTC,TRBD1,TRBJ2-1,once,TRBV5-1
CASTGRGHTEAFF,TGTGCCAGCACGGGTAGGGGGCACACTGAAGCTTTCTTT,TRBD1,TRBJ1-1,once,TRBV2
CASSPPLQGNTEAFF,TGCGCCAGCAGCCCTCCCCTTCAGGGGAACACTGAAGCTTTCTTT,NA,TRBJ1-1,NA,TRBV5-1
CASMTGQPSSTQYF,TGTGCCAGCATGACCGGACAACCCAGTTCTACGCAGTATTTT,NA,TRBJ2-3,few,TRBV2
CASSRRDGPSNQPQHF,TGTGCCAGCAGCCGACGTGACGGACCAAGCAATCAGCCCCAGCATTTT,NA,TRBJ1-5,NA,TRBV7-8
CATSGGGPSTDTQYF,TGTGCCACCAGTGGAGGGGGACCATCCACAGATACGCAGTATTTT,NA,TRBJ2-3,NA,TRBV24-1
CASSLGLNQPQHF,TGTGCCAGCAGTTTGGGTCTCAATCAGCCCCAGCATTTT,NA,TRBJ1-5,NA,TRBV27
CASSPSYRMPQHF,TGTGCCAGCTCACCATCATATCGGATGCCCCAGCATTTT,NA,TRBJ1-5,NA,TRBV18
CASSLIRNTEAFF,TGTGCCAGCAGTTTAATTAGGAACACTGAAGCTTTCTTT,NA,TRBJ1-1,NA,TRBV12-3/TRBV12-4
CASSRRGQGSWSTDTQYF,TGTGCCAGCAGCCGCCGGGGACAGGGAAGCTGGAGCACAGATACGCAGTATTTT,TRBD1,TRBJ2-3,NA,TRBV7-8
CASSFLGTGANVLTF,TGCGCCAGCAGCTTCTTGGGGACTGGGGCCAACGTCCTGACTTTC,NA,TRBJ2-6,NA,TRBV5-1
CSVGQGALMTFF,NA,NA,TRBJ1-1,NA,TRBV29-1
CASTAGQGYNSPLHF,TGTGCCAGCACCGCCGGACAGGGCTATAATTCACCCCTCCACTTT,TRBD1,TRBJ1-6,NA,TRBV2
CASSPELNQPQHF,TGTGCCAGCTCACCGGAACTTAATCAGCCCCAGCATTTT,NA,TRBJ1-5,NA,TRBV18
CASRAGTVLTEAFF,TGTGCCAGCAGGGCCGGGACGGTACTCACTGAAGCTTTCTTT,NA,TRBJ1-1,NA,TRBV28
CASSLGGRDRVYNEQFF,TGTGCCAGCAGCTTAGGAGGCCGGGACAGGGTATACAATGAGCAGTTCTTC,TRBD1,TRBJ2-1,NA,TRBV7-3
CASSLSGGARNTGELFF,TGTGCCAGCAGCCTTAGCGGGGGGGCCCGGAACACCGGGGAGCTGTTTTTT,TRBD2,TRBJ2-2,NA,TRBV7-3
CASSRIGAGAGNTIYF,TGCGCCAGCAGCCGGATTGGTGCAGGGGCTGGAAACACCATATATTTT,NA,TRBJ1-3,NA,TRBV4-1
CASTSGSATDEKLFF,TGTGCCAGCACCTCGGGTTCGGCGACAGATGAAAAACTGTTTTTT,NA,TRBJ1-4,NA,TRBV28
CSAGTGAETQYF,TGCAGCGCCGGGACAGGAGCAGAGACCCAGTACTTC,TRBD1,TRBJ2-5,NA,TRBV29-1
CASSQDAGQGYGYTF,TGTGCCAGCAGCCAAGATGCTGGACAGGGTTATGGCTACACCTTC,TRBD1,TRBJ1-2,NA,TRBV3-1/TRBV3-2
CASSLYITNEKLFF,TGTGCCAGCAGCTTATATATAACTAATGAAAAACTGTTTTTT,NA,TRBJ1-4,once,TRBV7-2
CASSERAGRNEQFF,TGTGCCAGCAGTGAAAGGGCAGGGCGCAATGAGCAGTTCTTC,NA,TRBJ2-1,NA,TRBV2
CASSLRTGGVNEQFF,TGCGCCAGCAGCTTGAGGACAGGGGGCGTCAATGAGCAGTTCTTC,TRBD1,TRBJ2-1,NA,TRBV5-1
CASSDRDRVGKLFF,TGCGCCAGCAGCGACCGGGACAGGGTGGGGAAACTGTTTTTT,TRBD1,TRBJ1-4,NA,TRBV4-1
CASSAYENQPQHF,TGTGCCAGCAGCGCTTATGAGAATCAGCCCCAGCATTTT,NA,TRBJ1-5,NA,TRBV7-2
CASSLWGLSGNGYTF,TGCGCCAGCAGCTTGTGGGGACTATCAGGGAATGGCTACACCTTC,NA,TRBJ1-2,NA,TRBV5-1
CASSFRLPSGAETQYF,TGTGCCAGCAGTTTTCGCCTTCCTAGCGGGGCGGAGACCCAGTACTTC,TRBD2,TRBJ2-5,NA,TRBV27
CASSQDASSYNSPLHF,TGCGCCAGCAGCCAAGACGCGAGCTCCTATAATTCACCCCTCCACTTT,NA,TRBJ1-6,NA,TRBV4-3
CATSEAGTGDGYTF,TGTGCCACCAGTGAGGCCGGGACAGGGGACGGCTACACCTTC,TRBD1,TRBJ1-2,NA,TRBV24-1
CASSYLQGGEQFF,TGTGCCAGCAGTTACTTACAGGGGGGGGAGCAGTTCTTC,NA,TRBJ2-1,few,TRBV6-2/TRBV6-3
CASSSIGVPYNSPLHF,TGTGCCAGCAGCTCAATTGGGGTTCCCTATAATTCACCCCTCCACTTT,NA,TRBJ1-6,NA,TRBV7-8
CASSSGGHTGELFF,TGTGCCAGCAGCTCGGGGGGCCACACCGGGGAGCTGTTTTTT,NA,TRBJ2-2,NA,TRBV7-2
CASRESLAGANVLTF,TGTGCCAGCAGGGAGTCCCTAGCTGGGGCCAACGTCCTGACTTTC,NA,TRBJ2-6,NA,TRBV6-5
CASSFGDSQETQYF,TGCGCCAGCAGCTTTGGGGACAGCCAAGAGACCCAGTACTTC,TRBD1,TRBJ2-5,NA,TRBV5-1
CASSRGLAGAPNTGELFF,TGTGCCAGCAGCCGCGGACTAGCGGGGGCCCCGAACACCGGGGAGCTGTTTTTT,TRBD2,TRBJ2-2,NA,TRBV4-2
CASSEHSANTGELFF,TGTGCCAGCAGTGAACACAGCGCGAACACCGGGGAGCTGTTTTTT,NA,TRBJ2-2,NA,TRBV6-1
CASSYKTGGGQPQHF,TGTGCCAGCAGTTACAAAACAGGGGGCGGTCAGCCCCAGCATTTT,TRBD1,TRBJ1-5,NA,TRBV2
CASSLMGQGQDTQYF,TGCGCCAGCAGCTTAATGGGACAGGGGCAAGATACGCAGTATTTT,TRBD1,TRBJ2-3,NA,TRBV5-1
CASSLVRGNQPQHF,TGTGCCAGCAGCTTGGTAAGGGGCAATCAGCCCCAGCATTTT,NA,TRBJ1-5,NA,TRBV7-8
CASSQDQGAYSGANVLTF,TGCGCCAGCAGCCAAGATCAGGGGGCTTACTCTGGGGCCAACGTCCTGACTTTC,TRBD1,TRBJ2-6,NA,TRBV4-1
CASSRDVRDTQYF,TGTGCCAGCTCACGGGACGTCCGGGATACGCAGTATTTT,NA,TRBJ2-3,NA,TRBV18
CASSSKRGETQYF,TGTGCCAGTAGTTCGAAGAGAGGGGAGACCCAGTACTTC,NA,TRBJ2-5,NA,TRBV19
CASSKDLNTEAFF,TGTGCCAGCAGTAAGGATTTGAACACTGAAGCTTTCTTT,NA,TRBJ1-1,NA,TRBV2
CASSRGFKETQYF,TGTGCCAGCAGTCGGGGTTTTAAAGAGACCCAGTACTTC,NA,TRBJ2-5,NA,TRBV6-2/TRBV6-3
CASRKGGNTGELFF,TGCGCCAGCAGGAAGGGGGGGAACACCGGGGAGCTGTTTTTT,NA,TRBJ2-2,NA,TRBV4-1
CASSPRGQGAFF,TGTGCCAGCAGCCCCAGGGGACAGGGAGCTTTCTTT,TRBD1,TRBJ1-1,NA,TRBV7-8
CASSERRAGEQFF,TGTGCCAGCAGTGAAAGAAGGGCCGGTGAGCAGTTCTTC,NA,TRBJ2-1,NA,TRBV6-1
CASSPMGGGETQYF,TGTGCCAGCAGTCCAATGGGGGGTGGGGAGACCCAGTACTTC,NA,TRBJ2-5,NA,TRBV25-1
CASSFPGNYGYTF,TGTGCCAGCAGCTTCCCAGGGAACTATGGCTACACCTTC,NA,TRBJ1-2,once,TRBV5-6
CASTRGTEAFF,TGTGCCAGCACACGAGGCACTGAAGCTTTCTTT,NA,TRBJ1-1,NA,TRBV6-5
CASSYTDTQYF,TGTGCCAGCAGCTACACAGATACGCAGTATTTT,NA,TRBJ2-3,NA,TRBV7-9
CASSRSGASGELFF,TGTGCCAGCAGCCGCTCGGGGGCGTCCGGGGAGCTGTTTTTT,NA,TRBJ2-2,NA,TRBV3-1/TRBV3-2